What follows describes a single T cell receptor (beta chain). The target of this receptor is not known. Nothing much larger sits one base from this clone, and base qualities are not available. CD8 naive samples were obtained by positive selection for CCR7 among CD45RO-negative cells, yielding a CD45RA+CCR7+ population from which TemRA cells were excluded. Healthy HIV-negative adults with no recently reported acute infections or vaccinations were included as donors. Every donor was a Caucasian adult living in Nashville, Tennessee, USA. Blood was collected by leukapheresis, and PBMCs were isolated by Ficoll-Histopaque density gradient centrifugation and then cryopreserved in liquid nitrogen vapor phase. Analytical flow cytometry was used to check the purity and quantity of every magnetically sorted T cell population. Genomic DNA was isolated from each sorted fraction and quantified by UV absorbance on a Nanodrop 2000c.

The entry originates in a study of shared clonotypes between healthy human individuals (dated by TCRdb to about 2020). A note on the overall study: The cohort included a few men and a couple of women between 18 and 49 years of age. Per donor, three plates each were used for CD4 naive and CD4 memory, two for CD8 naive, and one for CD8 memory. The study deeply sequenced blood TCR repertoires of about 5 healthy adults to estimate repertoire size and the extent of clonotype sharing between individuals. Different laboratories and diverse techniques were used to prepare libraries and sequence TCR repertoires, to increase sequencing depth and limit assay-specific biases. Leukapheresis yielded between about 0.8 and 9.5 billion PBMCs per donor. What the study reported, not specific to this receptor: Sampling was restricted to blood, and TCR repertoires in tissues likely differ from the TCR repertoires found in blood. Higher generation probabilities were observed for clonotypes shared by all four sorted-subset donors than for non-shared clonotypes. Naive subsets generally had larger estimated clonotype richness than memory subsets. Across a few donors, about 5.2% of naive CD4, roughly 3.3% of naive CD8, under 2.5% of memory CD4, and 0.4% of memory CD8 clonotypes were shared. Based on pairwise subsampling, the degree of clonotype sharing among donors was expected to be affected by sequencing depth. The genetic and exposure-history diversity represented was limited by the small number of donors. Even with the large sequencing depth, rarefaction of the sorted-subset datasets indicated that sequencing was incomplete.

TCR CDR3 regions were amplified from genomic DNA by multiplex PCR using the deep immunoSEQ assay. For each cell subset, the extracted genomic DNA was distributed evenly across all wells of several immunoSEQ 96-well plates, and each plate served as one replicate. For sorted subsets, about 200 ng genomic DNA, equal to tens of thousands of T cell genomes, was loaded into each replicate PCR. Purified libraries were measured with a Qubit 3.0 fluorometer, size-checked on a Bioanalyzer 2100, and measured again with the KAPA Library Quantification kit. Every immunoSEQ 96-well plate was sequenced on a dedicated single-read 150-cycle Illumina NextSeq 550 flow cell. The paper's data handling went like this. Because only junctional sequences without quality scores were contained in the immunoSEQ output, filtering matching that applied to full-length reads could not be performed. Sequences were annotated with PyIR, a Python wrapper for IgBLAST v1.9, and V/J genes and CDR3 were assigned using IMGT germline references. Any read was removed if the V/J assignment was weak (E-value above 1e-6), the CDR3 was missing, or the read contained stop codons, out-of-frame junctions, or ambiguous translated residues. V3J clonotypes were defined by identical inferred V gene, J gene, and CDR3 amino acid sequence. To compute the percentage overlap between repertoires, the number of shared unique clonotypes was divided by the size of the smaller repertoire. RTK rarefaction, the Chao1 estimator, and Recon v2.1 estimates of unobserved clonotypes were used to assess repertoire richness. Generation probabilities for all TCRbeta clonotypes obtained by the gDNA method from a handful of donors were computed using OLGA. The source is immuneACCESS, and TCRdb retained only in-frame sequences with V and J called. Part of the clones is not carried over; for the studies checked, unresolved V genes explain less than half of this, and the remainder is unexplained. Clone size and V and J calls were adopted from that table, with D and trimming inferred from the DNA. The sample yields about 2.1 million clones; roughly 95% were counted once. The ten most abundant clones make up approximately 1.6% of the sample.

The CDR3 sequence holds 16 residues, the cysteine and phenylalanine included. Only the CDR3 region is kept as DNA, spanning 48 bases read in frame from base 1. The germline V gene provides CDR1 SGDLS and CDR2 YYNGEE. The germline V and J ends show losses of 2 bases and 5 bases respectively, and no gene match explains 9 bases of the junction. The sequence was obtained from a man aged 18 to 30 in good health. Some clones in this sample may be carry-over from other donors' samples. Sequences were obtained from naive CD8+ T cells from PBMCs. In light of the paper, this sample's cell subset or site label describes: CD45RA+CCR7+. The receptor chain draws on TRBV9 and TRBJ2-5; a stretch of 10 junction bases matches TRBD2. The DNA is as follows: TGTGCCAGCAGCGTCGATGGACTAGCGGTCGGGGAGACCCAGTACTTC. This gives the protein CASSVDGLAVGETQYF.